Sequencing of this TCR beta chain was carried out in a study of blood T cell repertoires in COVID-19. Study context: The cDNA or gDNA used as material had been derived from T cells, B-cell-depleted T cells, or PBMCs.

Libraries were prepared by immunoSEQ multiplex PCR; TCRdb keeps only in-frame clonotypes and omits some of them. The sample lists roughly 170,000 clones, around 80% seen once, with approximately 7.3% in the top ten. Germline V gene lookup returns CDR1 SEHNR and CDR2 FQNEAQ (reference sequence). Trimming took 0 bases from V and 0 from J; bases not matched to a gene: 2. This CDR3 region has 17 residues. This sequence joins TRBV7-9 and TRBJ1-4; 9 bases match TRBD1. The specimen sequenced was peripheral blood. This receptor was obtained from a human donor in a cohort sampled during active COVID-19. The CDR3 loop reads CASSLATGGSTNEKLFF. DNA for the CDR3: TGTGCCAGCAGCTTAGCTACAGGGGGCTCAACTAATGAAAAACTGTTTTTT.